Sequencing of this TCR beta chain was carried out in a study of blood T cell repertoires in COVID-19. Study-level information: Nucleic acid was either cDNA or gDNA, and it came from T cells, B-cell-depleted T cells, or PBMCs.

This CDR3 spans 15 amino acids. Per germline, CDR1 SGHTS and CDR2 YDEGEE. Trimming cost V 1 base and J 7 bases; bases outside gene matches: 8. Profiled with immunoSEQ multiplex PCR; TCRdb holds only in-frame clones, not every one. Of roughly 90,000 clones listed, 85% to 90% were seen once; the top ten hold around 1.1%. The material sequenced was peripheral blood. This chain connects TRBV5-8 to TRBJ1-5; 7 bases align to TRBD1. This receptor was identified in a human donor in a cohort sampled during active COVID-19. The CDR3 loop is CASSLYRGSGQPQHF. CDR3 nucleotides: TGTGCCAGCAGCTTGTACAGGGGAAGTGGACAGCCCCAGCATTTT.